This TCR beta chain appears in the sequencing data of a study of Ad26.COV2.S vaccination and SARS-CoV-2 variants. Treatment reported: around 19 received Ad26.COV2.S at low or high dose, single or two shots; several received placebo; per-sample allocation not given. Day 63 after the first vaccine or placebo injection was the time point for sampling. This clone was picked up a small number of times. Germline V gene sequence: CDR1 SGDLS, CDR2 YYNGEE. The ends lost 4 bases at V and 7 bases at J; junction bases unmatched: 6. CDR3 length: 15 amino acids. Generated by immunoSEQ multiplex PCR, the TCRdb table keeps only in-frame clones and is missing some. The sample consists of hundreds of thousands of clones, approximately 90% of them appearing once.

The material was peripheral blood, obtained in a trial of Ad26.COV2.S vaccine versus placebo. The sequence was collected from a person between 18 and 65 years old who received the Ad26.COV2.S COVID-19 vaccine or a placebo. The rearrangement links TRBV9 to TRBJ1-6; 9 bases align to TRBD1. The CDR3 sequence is CASSQLGTGNSPLHF. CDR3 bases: TGTGCCAGCAGCCAATTAGGGACAGGGAATTCACCCCTCCACTTT.